What follows are 5 T cell receptor beta chains derived from one specimen sequenced in a study of blood T cell repertoires in COVID-19. This table comes from immunoSEQ multiplex PCR, and its TCRdb copy is limited to in-frame clones, with some not included. The sample records 30,000 to 35,000 clones, about 88% being singletons. The sample was peripheral blood. These receptors came from an older man with acute or convalescent COVID-19.

The rearrangement uses TRBV29-1 and TRBJ2-1, with D uncertain. CDR3 size: 13 residues. Trimming pared 8 bases from V and 1 base from J, leaving 12 bases between. Per the germline V gene, CDR1 is SQVTM and CDR2 is ANQGSEA. Here the CDR3 reads CSLPQSSYNEQFF. CDR3 bases: TGCAGCCTCCCACAGTCTTCCTACAATGAGCAGTTCTTC.

The gene calls are TRBV5-8 and TRBJ1-2, with D uncertain. Trimming shortened V by 3 bases and J by 2 bases, and 2 bases separated the two germline ends. Germline CDR1 SGHTS, CDR2 YDEGEE. The CDR3 extends over 11 amino acids. CDR3 protein: CASSSNYGYTF. Here the CDR3 DNA reads TGTGCCAGCAGCTCGAACTATGGCTACACCTTC.

The CDR3 protein is CASSGTGPWGTEAFF. As DNA, the CDR3 is TGTGCCAGCAGCGGGACAGGGCCTTGGGGGACTGAAGCTTTCTTT. This chain joins TRBV9 and TRBJ1-1; 8 nucleotides agree with TRBD1. Germline CDR1 is SGDLS and CDR2 is YYNGEE. J was trimmed by 5 bases and V by 3 bases; bases with no gene match: 9. This CDR3 contains 15 residues.

This chain joins TRBV6-5 and TRBJ1-6, with D possibly matching TRBD1 (6 bases). The germline CDR1 and CDR2 sequences are MNHEY and SVGAGI. The length of the CDR3 is 15 residues. V lost 5 bases, J lost 2 bases, and 10 bases lay in between. The CDR3 here is CASSQGIPYNSPLHF. DNA for the CDR3: TGTGCCAGCAGTCAGGGGATTCCCTATAATTCACCCCTCCACTTT.

A single count supports this clone. V and J are TRBV19 and TRBJ1-2; tentative D call: TRBD1 (5 bases). The ends were cut back, 3 bases at V and 0 bases at J, with 26 bases in the middle. CDR3 length: 20 residues. Germline CDR1 reads LNHDA; CDR2 reads SQIVND (reference sequence). CDR3 DNA: TGTGCCAGTAGTATCGTCCCAGCCGGACCCGGGCAGGGTACTAACTATGGCTACACCTTC. It yields the protein CASSIVPAGPGQGTNYGYTF.